The 4 T cell receptor beta chains listed next were all sequenced from one sample in a study of graft-versus-host responses after intestinal transplantation. Clones were read by immunoSEQ multiplex PCR, and TCRdb kept only the in-frame ones, dropping some. The profile shows about 3,000 clones, approximately 34% of them singletons. Sequencing was performed on alloreactive CD4+ T cells from a mixed lymphocyte reaction culture, taken before transplantation. Subset given: CFSE-low proliferating T cells sorted from approximately 6-day pre-transplant mixed lymphocyte reaction (GvH or HvG direction). The receptors were gathered from a human patient who was an organ donor for intestinal transplantation.

This sequence joins TRBV28 and TRBJ2-7, with TRBD1 as a possible D gene (5 bases). CDR1 is MDHEN, CDR2 SYDVKM, per germline. The CDR3 consists of 13 residues. V was clipped by 3 bases and J by 2 bases, with 8 bases between them. CDR3 nucleotide sequence: TGTGCCAGCAGTTTTCAGGGCCCCTACGAGCAGTACTTC. Translation: CASSFQGPYEQYF.

This sequence joins TRBV7-8 and TRBJ2-5, with D possibly matching TRBD1 (6 bases). V dropped 2 bases and J dropped 2 bases, with 12 bases sitting between them. The CDR3 runs 15 residues. Germline V gene lookup returns CDR1 SGHVS and CDR2 FQNEAQ. The CDR3 coding sequence is TGTGCCAGCAGCTTAAAGAGGACAGCACAAGAGACCCAGTACTTC. Amino acid sequence: CASSLKRTAQETQYF.

This clone was observed a few times. This chain uses TRBV18 with TRBJ1-5; no definite D call. The V gene lost 2 bases and the J gene lost 4 bases, with 6 bases spanning the gap. Germline V lookup: CDR1 KGHSH, CDR2 LQKENI. CDR3 length equals 13 residues. The chain's CDR3 is CASSPTLNQPQHF. In DNA, the CDR3 is TGTGCCAGCTCACCAACCCTGAATCAGCCCCAGCATTTT.

The chain employs TRBV28 and TRBJ1-4; D not resolved. The V and J ends lost 6 bases and 0 bases respectively, with 5 bases between them. Per germline, CDR1 MDHEN and CDR2 SYDVKM. The CDR3 loop spans 13 amino acids. The CDR3 nucleotides read TGTGCCAGCAGGACAACAACTAATGAAAAACTGTTTTTT. Translated: CASRTTTNEKLFF. Full variable domain (remainder filled in from reference TRBV28 and TRBJ1-4): DVKVTQSSRYLVKRTGEKVFLECVQDMDHENMFWYRQDPGLGLRLIYFSYDVKMKEKGDIPEGYSVSREKKERFSLILESASTNQTSMYLCASRTTTNEKLFFGSGTQLSVL.